This TCR beta chain stems from a study of graft-versus-host responses after intestinal transplantation. Looking at the study overall: Anti-thymocyte globulin was used for induction in all recipients, who then took tacrolimus and steroids for roughly 3 years. General study findings and limits: Peak circulating GvH clone levels were associated with early post-transplant HvG declines.

Here immunoSEQ multiplex PCR was the method, and the copy in TCRdb shows in-frame clones only, minus some. Of 90,000 to 130,000 clones listed, more than 80% are singletons. Regarding this clone: What it recognizes is unknown.

V shed 8 bases and J 4 bases; nucleotides not matched to a gene: 12. This CDR3 region has 15 residues. Germline CDR1 MDHEN, CDR2 SYDVKM. V is TRBV28 and J is TRBJ2-7; 9 nucleotides line up with TRBD2. The input for sequencing was unstimulated CD4+ T cells sorted from spleen or lymph node cells, taken before transplant. The clonotype originates from a human donor who was the organ donor for an intestinal transplant. The CDR3 spells CASVGGGLAEYEQYF. DNA of the CDR3: TGTGCCAGCGTCGGGGGGGGACTAGCCGAGTACGAGCAGTACTTC.